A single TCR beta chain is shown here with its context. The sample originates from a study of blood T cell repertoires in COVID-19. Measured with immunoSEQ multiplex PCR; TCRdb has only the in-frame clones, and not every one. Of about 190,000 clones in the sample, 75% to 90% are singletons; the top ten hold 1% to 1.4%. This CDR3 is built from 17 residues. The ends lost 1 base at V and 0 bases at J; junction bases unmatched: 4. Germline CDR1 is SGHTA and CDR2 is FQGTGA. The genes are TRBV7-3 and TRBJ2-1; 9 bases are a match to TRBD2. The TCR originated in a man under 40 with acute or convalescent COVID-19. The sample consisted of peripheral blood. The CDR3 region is CASSLNPSGASYNEQFF. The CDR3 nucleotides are TGTGCCAGCAGCTTAAACCCTAGCGGGGCCTCCTACAATGAGCAGTTCTTC.